This TCR beta chain is drawn from a study of blood T cells in healthy people across ages. No fewer than 7 million PBMCs went into each sample. Study observations and caveats: Older age went with lower TCR beta diversity per million T cells, in a roughly linear way. In long-lived donors, naive CD4+ cell counts and diversity exceeded those of aged donors.

A second PCR, run for roughly 7 to 12 cycles, used a sample-barcoded 5' primer plus a J-beta primer mix. TCRdb reprocessed the 5' RACE reads with MiXCR, giving one entry per CDR3 protein. The sample holds approximately 700,000 distinct CDR3 sequences, approximately 30% seen once. This clonotype was detected ten times or more. What it recognizes is unknown. Sequenced material: blood. This sequence originates from a woman of 80 years or more in good health.

CDR3 sequence reads: CSARRGGSGANVLTF. CDR3 nucleotide sequence: TGCAGTGCCCGGAGAGGAGGCTCTGGGGCCAACGTCCTGACTTTC. J is TRBJ2-6 and V is TRBV20-1; D is perhaps TRBD2 (5 bases). The V and J ends lost 6 bases and 0 bases respectively, with 12 bases between them. The CDR3 loop spans 15 amino acids. Germline CDR1 is DFQATT and CDR2 is SNEGSKA (reference sequence).